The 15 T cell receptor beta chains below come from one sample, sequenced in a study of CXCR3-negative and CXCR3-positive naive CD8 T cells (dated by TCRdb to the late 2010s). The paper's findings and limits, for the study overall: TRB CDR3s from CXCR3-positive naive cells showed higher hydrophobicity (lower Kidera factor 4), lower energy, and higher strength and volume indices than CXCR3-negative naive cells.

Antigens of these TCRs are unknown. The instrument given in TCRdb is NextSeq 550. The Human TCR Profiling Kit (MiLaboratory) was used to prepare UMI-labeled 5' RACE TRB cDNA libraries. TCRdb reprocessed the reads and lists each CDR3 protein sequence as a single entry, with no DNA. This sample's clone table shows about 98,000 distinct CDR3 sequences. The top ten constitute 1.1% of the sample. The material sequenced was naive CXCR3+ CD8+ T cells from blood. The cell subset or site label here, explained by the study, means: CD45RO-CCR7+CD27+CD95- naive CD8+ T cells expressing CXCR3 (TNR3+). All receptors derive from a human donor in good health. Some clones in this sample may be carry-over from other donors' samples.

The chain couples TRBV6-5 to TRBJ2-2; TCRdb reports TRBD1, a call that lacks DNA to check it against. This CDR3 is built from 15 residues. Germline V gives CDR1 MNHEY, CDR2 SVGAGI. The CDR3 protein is CASSDPRGLGGELFF.

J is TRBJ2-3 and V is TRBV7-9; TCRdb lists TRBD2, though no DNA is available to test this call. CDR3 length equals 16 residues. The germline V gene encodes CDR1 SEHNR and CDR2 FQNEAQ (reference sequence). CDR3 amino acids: CASSLVLAGNTDTQYF. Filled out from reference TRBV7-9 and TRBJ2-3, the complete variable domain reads DTGVSQNPRHKITKRGQNVTFRCDPISEHNRLYWYRQTLGQGPEFLTYFQNEAQLEKSRLLSDRFSAERPKGSFSTLEIQRTEQGDSAMYLCASSLVLAGNTDTQYFGPGTRLTVL.

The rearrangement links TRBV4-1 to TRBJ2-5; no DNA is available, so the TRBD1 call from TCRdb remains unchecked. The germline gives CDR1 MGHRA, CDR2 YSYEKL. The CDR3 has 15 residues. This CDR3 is CASSQGGVYRETQYF.

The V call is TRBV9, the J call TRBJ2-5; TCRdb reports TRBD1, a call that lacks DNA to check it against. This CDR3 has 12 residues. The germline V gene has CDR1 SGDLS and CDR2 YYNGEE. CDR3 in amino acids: CASSGGEETQYF. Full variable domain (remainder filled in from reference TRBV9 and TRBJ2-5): DSGVTQTPKHLITATGQRVTLRCSPRSGDLSVYWYQQSLDQGLQFLIQYYNGEERAKGNILERFSAQQFPDLHSELNLSSLELGDSALYFCASSGGEETQYFGPGTRLLVL.

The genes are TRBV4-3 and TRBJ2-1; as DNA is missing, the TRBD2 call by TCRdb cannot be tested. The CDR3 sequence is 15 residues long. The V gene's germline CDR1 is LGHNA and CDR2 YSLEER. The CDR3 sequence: CASSLQAGGPYEQFF.

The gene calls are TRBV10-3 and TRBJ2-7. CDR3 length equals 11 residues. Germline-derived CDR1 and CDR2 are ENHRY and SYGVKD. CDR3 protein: CAIGEAYEQYF.

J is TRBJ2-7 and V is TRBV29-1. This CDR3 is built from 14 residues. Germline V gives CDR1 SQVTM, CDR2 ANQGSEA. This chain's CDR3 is CSVVGRGAPDEQYF.

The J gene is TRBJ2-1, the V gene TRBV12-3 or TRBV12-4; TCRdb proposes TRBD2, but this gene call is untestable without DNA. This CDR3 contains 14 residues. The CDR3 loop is CASSFGLAEYEQFF.

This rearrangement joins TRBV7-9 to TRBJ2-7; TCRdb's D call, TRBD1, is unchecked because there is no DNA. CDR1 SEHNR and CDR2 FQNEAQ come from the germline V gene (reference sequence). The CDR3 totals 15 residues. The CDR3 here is CASSPPGTAYNEQYF.

The CDR3 sequence is CASSLQGGGTEAFF. This chain connects TRBV27 to TRBJ1-1; without DNA, the TCRdb call of TRBD1 cannot be checked. This CDR3 has 14 residues. CDR1 and CDR2 (germline): MNHEY, SMNVEV (reference sequence).

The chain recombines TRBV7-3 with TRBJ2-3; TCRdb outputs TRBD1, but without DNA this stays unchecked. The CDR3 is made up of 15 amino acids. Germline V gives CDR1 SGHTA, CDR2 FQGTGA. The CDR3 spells CASSLLGDSTDTQYF.

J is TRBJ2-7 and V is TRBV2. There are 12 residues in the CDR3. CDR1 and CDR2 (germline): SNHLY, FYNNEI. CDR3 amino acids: CASEATGYEQYF.

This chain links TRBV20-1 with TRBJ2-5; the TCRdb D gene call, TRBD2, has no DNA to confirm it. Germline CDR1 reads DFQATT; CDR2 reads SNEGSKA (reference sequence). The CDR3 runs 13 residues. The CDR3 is CSAREVGELAQYF.

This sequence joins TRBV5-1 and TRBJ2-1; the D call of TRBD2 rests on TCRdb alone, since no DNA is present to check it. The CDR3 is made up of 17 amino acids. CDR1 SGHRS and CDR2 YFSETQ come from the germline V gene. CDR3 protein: CASSPTSGRATHNEQFF. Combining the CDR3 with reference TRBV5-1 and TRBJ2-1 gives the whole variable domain KAGVTQTPRYLIKTRGQQVTLSCSPISGHRSVSWYQQTPGQGLQFLFEYFSETQRNKGNFPGRFSGRQFSNSRSEMNVSTLELGDSALYLCASSPTSGRATHNEQFFGPGTRLTVL.

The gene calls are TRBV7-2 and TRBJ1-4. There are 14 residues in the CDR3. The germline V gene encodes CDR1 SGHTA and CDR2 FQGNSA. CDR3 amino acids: CASTTQATNEKLFF.